Shown below are 28 T cell receptor beta chains from a single sample sequenced in a study of post-analysis software for immune sequencing data (dated by TCRdb to the mid-2010s). General study outcomes and caveats: Patients showed significantly higher frequencies than controls for five TRBV segments, among them TRBV5-6, TRBV5-1 and TRBV20-1.

The library was prepared using PCR. The sequencer was an Illumina HiSeq 2500. To reduce PCR and sequencing biases, unique molecular identifiers were built into the TCR beta cDNA libraries. The public reads were quality trimmed at Q25 with fastp and then assembled into clones with MiXCR by TCRdb, keeping productive beta chains. Each entry is one CDR3 protein sequence, shown with its most common DNA and genes. The sample includes some 260,000 distinct CDR3 sequences, with 36% observed a single time. The ten most abundant clones make up approximately 4.6% of the sample. Their cognate antigens are unknown. The sample consisted of blood. Receptor source: a girl aged 10 to 17 with multiple sclerosis.

This chain joins TRBV4-3 and TRBJ2-1, with 10 nucleotides matching TRBD2. Trimming took 0 bases from V and 5 from J; bases not matched to a gene: 4. This CDR3 comprises 16 residues. In germline, CDR1 is LGHNA, CDR2 YSLEER. The CDR3 is CASSQEGLADNNEQFF. Here the CDR3 DNA reads TGCGCCAGCAGCCAAGAAGGACTAGCGGACAACAATGAGCAGTTCTTC.

In the case of this clonotype: The final CDR3 position lacks the conserved phenylalanine or tryptophan, pointing to a likely read error. The CDR3 nucleotides read TGTGCCACCAGCTTAGCGGCCGTTGGTTTGAATTCACCCCTCCACTTG. This codes for CATSLAAVGLNSPLHL. This chain links TRBV7-8 with TRBJ1-6, with unresolved D. CDR3 length equals 16 residues. Germline loops: CDR1 SGHVS, CDR2 FQNEAQ.

This clonotype was counted once. This chain uses TRBV29-1 with TRBJ2-3; 12 bases align to TRBD2. The germline gives CDR1 SQVTM, CDR2 ANQGSEA. With V trimmed by 6 bases and J by 13 bases, 11 bases remained unmatched. The CDR3 loop spans 13 amino acids. The CDR3 DNA sequence: TGCAGCGTGCCGACTAGCGGGGGCCCTCTCGAGTATTTT. This sequence encodes CSVPTSGGPLEYF.

With respect to this clonotype: A read error may explain this, as a much larger clone is one base away. This chain's CDR3 is CASSEVPGGSGYYGYTF. The CDR3 DNA follows: TGTGCCAGCAGTGAGGTGCCAGGGGGAAGTGGGTATTATGGCTACACCTTC. The rearrangement uses TRBV25-1 and TRBJ1-2; TRBD1 matches at 7 bases. Germline V gene sequence: CDR1 MGHDK, CDR2 SYGVNS. Losses at the gene ends were 3 bases for V and 5 bases for J; bases not matched to a gene: 15. CDR3 length: 17 amino acids.

The chain employs TRBV12-3 or TRBV12-4 and TRBJ2-7; no clear D. The end of the DNA fits TRBJ2-5 better, so the J call may be wrong. The CDR3 has 14 residues. CDR3 residues: CASTKRSEQETQYF. The CDR3 DNA follows: TGTGCCAGCACCAAGAGGTCAGAGCAAGAGACCCAGTACTTC.

The V gene is TRBV5-1, the J gene TRBJ2-3; tentative D call: TRBD1 (5 bases). This CDR3 has 15 residues. CDR1 and CDR2 (germline): SGHRS, YFSETQ. The ends were cut back, 0 bases at V and 5 bases at J, with 13 bases in the middle. The CDR3, as DNA: TGCGCCAGCAGCTTGGGGGGCGCATTATTAGATACGCAGTATTTT. Amino acids: CASSLGGALLDTQYF.

The table lists this clonotype with many counts. This CDR3 reads CSVGGTGLNYGYTF. CDR3 DNA: TGCAGCGTTGGAGGGACAGGCCTGAACTATGGCTACACCTTC. The V call is TRBV29-1, the J call TRBJ1-2; TRBD1 agrees at 8 bases. Germline V CDR1 and CDR2: SQVTM, ANQGSEA. This CDR3 is 14 amino acids long. V was pared by 4 bases and J by 2 bases, with 6 bases of the junction left unmatched.

The table lists this clonotype with many counts. This chain connects TRBV5-5 to TRBJ2-1; a possible D gene is TRBD2 (5 bases). In germline, CDR1 is SGHKS, CDR2 YYEKEE (reference sequence). The ends were cut back, 0 bases at V and 7 bases at J, with 11 bases in the middle. There are 14 residues in the CDR3. CDR3 region: CASSLGLAQNEQFF. The CDR3 DNA is TGTGCCAGCAGCTTGGGTTTAGCGCAGAATGAGCAGTTCTTC.

In this sample, this clonotype turned up a few times. Sequence at one end of the junction differs from germline and may be a read error. This chain links TRBV7-6 with TRBJ2-7; no firm D call. Germline loops: CDR1 SGHVS, CDR2 FNYEAQ. The CDR3 contains 11 residues. The CDR3 nucleotides read TGTGCCGGCAGCTCCGGGTGGGAGCAGTACTTC. Its translation is CAGSSGWEQYF.

This clonotype has a count of ten or more. This rearrangement joins TRBV12-3 or TRBV12-4 to TRBJ2-1; 7 nucleotides align to TRBD2. The CDR3 has 14 amino acids. V was clipped by 8 bases and J by 4 bases; unmatched bases: 8. CDR3 DNA: TGTGCCAGCCGGTCTAGCGGAACTTACAATGAGCAGTTCTTC. Its translation is CASRSSGTYNEQFF.

As concerns this clonotype: The germline gene is not matched at one end of the junction; a read error may be the cause. The chain recombines TRBV4-1 with TRBJ1-4, with a tentative D call TRBD1 (6 bases). This CDR3 contains 19 residues. Germline V gives CDR1 MGHRA, CDR2 YSYEKL. CDR3 loop: CASGQDTQTGARANEKLFF. The CDR3 bases are TGCGCCAGCGGCCAAGATACCCAGACGGGGGCTAGGGCTAATGAAAAACTGTTTTTT.

This sequence joins TRBV29-1 and TRBJ2-3; TRBD2 might be the D (6 bases). The CDR3 runs to 14 residues. The V and J ends lost 4 bases and 1 base respectively, with 12 bases between them. Germline CDR1 is SQVTM and CDR2 is ANQGSEA. The DNA of the CDR3 is TGCAGCGTTGGCCCAGGGACTCGCACAGATACGCAGTATTTT. Translation gives CSVGPGTRTDTQYF.

This clonotype has more than one count but fewer than ten. The V and J genes are TRBV28 and TRBJ1-2; no clear D gene. Germline lookup yields CDR1 MDHEN and CDR2 SYDVKM. V lost 5 bases to trimming and J lost 11 bases, with 12 bases between them. This CDR3 comprises 11 residues. CDR3 nucleotide sequence: TGTGCCAGCAGTACACGAGCAAGGTACACCTTC. This codes for CASSTRARYTF.

V usage is TRBV28 and J usage is TRBJ2-3, with 14 bases matching TRBD2. The CDR3 sequence is 14 residues long. Germline values: CDR1 MDHEN, CDR2 SYDVKM. The junction had 7 bases not matched to a gene; V was cut back by 6 bases and J by 11 bases. The DNA for the CDR3 is TGTGCCAGCAGGACTAGCGGGGGGGCCGTAGGGCAGTATTTT. Its protein is CASRTSGGAVGQYF.

The table lists this clonotype with many counts. The chain combines TRBV27 with TRBJ1-2; D might be TRBD1 (5 bases). CDR3 length equals 14 residues. Germline V gene data show CDR1 as MNHEY and CDR2 as SMNVEV (reference sequence). V lost 6 bases and J 4 bases, leaving 15 bases between the germline ends. CDR3 in amino acids: CASSPWGGTYGYTF. The CDR3 DNA follows: TGTGCCAGCAGCCCTTGGGGTGGGACCTATGGCTACACCTTC.

This chain connects TRBV7-9 to TRBJ1-1; D is unclear. The germline gives CDR1 SEHNR, CDR2 FQNEAQ (reference sequence). V lost 5 bases and J lost 4, with 17 bases in between. The CDR3 length is 15 residues. Here the CDR3 reads CASSAGLAPGTEAFF. In nucleotides, the CDR3 is TGTGCCAGCAGCGCAGGTCTTGCCCCGGGCACTGAAGCTTTCTTT.

This clonotype was counted at least ten times. The chain combines TRBV7-3 with TRBJ2-3, with D tentatively TRBD2 (5 bases). V lost 5 bases and J lost 6, with 21 bases in between. Germline V CDR1 and CDR2: SGHTA, FQGTGA. This CDR3 comprises 16 residues. In DNA form, the CDR3 reads TGTGCCAGCAGCCGGAACAGACTGGCTACGGGGGATACGCAGTATTTT. Translating gives CASSRNRLATGDTQYF. Complete variable domain (other parts from reference TRBV7-3 and TRBJ2-3): GAGVSQTPSNKVTEKGKYVELRCDPISGHTALYWYRQSLGQGPEFLIYFQGTGAADDSGLPNDRFFAVRPEGSVSTLKIQRTERGDSAVYLCASSRNRLATGDTQYFGPGTRLTVL.

This clonotype was seen at least ten times. The J gene is TRBJ1-5, the V gene TRBV28, with D maybe TRBD1 (5 bases). Germline V gives CDR1 MDHEN, CDR2 SYDVKM. V dropped 3 bases and J dropped 2 bases, with 11 bases sitting between them. This CDR3 spans 15 amino acids. The CDR3: CASSLGRGGNQPQHF. The CDR3 nucleotides are TGTGCCAGCAGTTTGGGGCGGGGAGGCAATCAGCCCCAGCATTTT.

This clonotype was counted at least ten times. J is TRBJ2-4 and V is TRBV5-5, with D unclear. The V gene's germline CDR1 is SGHKS and CDR2 YYEKEE (reference sequence). The CDR3 is made up of 13 amino acids. Trimming took 7 bases from V and 0 from J, leaving 8 bases between them. The CDR3 here is CASRTLAKNIQYF. The CDR3 nucleotides are TGTGCCAGCCGAACATTAGCCAAAAACATTCAGTACTTC.

This clonotype occurred many times. V and J are TRBV12-3 or TRBV12-4 and TRBJ1-2, with 8 bases that match TRBD1. The CDR3 loop spans 13 amino acids. V shed 1 base and J 5 bases; nucleotides not matched to a gene: 0. This CDR3 is CASSLGTGYGYTF. The CDR3 coding sequence is TGTGCCAGCAGTTTAGGGACAGGGTATGGCTACACCTTC.

V usage is TRBV29-1 and J usage is TRBJ2-7; D not resolved. V dropped 6 bases and J dropped 1 base, with 13 bases sitting between them. The CDR3 consists of 13 residues. Germline CDR1 SQVTM, CDR2 ANQGSEA. The CDR3 DNA sequence: TGCAGCGTCTCCCCGCTTGGGTCCTACGAGCAGTACTTC. Translating it yields CSVSPLGSYEQYF.

The V gene is TRBV5-1, the J gene TRBJ2-7, with D perhaps given as TRBD1 or TRBD2 (5 bases each). Trimming shortened V by 4 bases and J by 2 bases, and 10 bases separated the two germline ends. Germline V gene sequence: CDR1 SGHRS, CDR2 YFSETQ. There are 13 residues in the CDR3. The CDR3 region is CASSEGQAYEQYF. The CDR3 DNA reads TGCGCCAGCAGCGAGGGGCAGGCCTACGAGCAGTACTTC.

J is TRBJ2-2 and V is TRBV4-2, with D tentatively TRBD1 or TRBD2 (5 bases each). This CDR3 spans 15 amino acids. V dropped 0 bases and J dropped 9 bases, with 14 bases sitting between them. Germline lookup yields CDR1 LGHNA and CDR2 YNFKEQ. The chain's CDR3 is CASSQEASRDWELFF. CDR3 bases: TGTGCCAGCAGCCAAGAGGCTAGCAGGGATTGGGAGCTGTTTTTT.

This clonotype was observed many times. The rearrangement uses TRBV3-1 and TRBJ1-1; 8 bases match TRBD1. V shed 7 bases and J 10 bases; nucleotides not matched to a gene: 5. The germline V gene encodes CDR1 LGHDT and CDR2 YNNKEL (reference sequence). The length of the CDR3 is 11 residues. CDR3 amino acids: CASNQGARAFF. DNA for the CDR3: TGTGCCAGCAACCAGGGGGCTCGAGCTTTCTTT.

This clonotype was recorded many times. The chain employs TRBV10-3 and TRBJ2-3, with 11 bases aligning to TRBD2. Looked up from germline, CDR1 is ENHRY and CDR2 is SYGVKD. J gave up 3 bases and V 5 bases, and 4 bases lay outside the gene matches. This CDR3 comprises 15 residues. CDR3 bases: TGTGCCATCAGTATTACTAGCGGGAGAACAGATACGCAGTATTTT. Its protein is CAISITSGRTDTQYF.

Comments on this clonotype: A much larger clone is a single base away; this may be a read error. This chain connects TRBV6-6 to TRBJ1-5; D is unclear. Per germline, CDR1 MNHNY and CDR2 SVGAGI (reference sequence). CDR3 size: 16 residues. CDR3 in amino acids: CACSYYEEGWGQPQHF. CDR3 nucleotides: TGTGCCTGCAGTTACTATGAAGAGGGCTGGGGTCAGCCCCAGCATTTT.

This clonotype was observed many times. The chain has TRBV27 and TRBJ1-1; TRBD1 matches at 7 bases. The CDR3 runs to 16 residues. Germline V gives CDR1 MNHEY, CDR2 SMNVEV (reference sequence). The J segment lost 0 bases and the V segment lost 4 bases, leaving 8 bases of the junction unmatched. The CDR3 protein is CASSSRQGGMNTEAFF. CDR3 coding DNA: TGTGCCAGCAGTTCCCGACAGGGCGGGATGAACACTGAAGCTTTCTTT.

In its sample, this clonotype was seen many times. The V gene is TRBV3-1, the J gene TRBJ1-5, with a tentative D call TRBD1 (6 bases). The CDR3 totals 15 residues. V lost 0 bases, J lost 5 bases, and 11 bases lay in between. CDR1 is LGHDT and CDR2 is YNNKEL in the germline V gene (reference sequence). The CDR3 region has the DNA TGTGCCAGCAGCCAAGACCCGACAGGAGATCAGCCCCAGCATTTT. Translation: CASSQDPTGDQPQHF.